Included here is one T cell receptor beta chain sequence, with context. Its antigen is still unknown. The data derive from a study of human T cells and chemical hapten exposure. Study-level background: The sensitizing agent was 2% DPC, placed on about 2 cm by about 2 cm of upper inner arm skin. Study observations and caveats: Once DPC sensitization occurred, TCRs above 1 in 1000 frequency showed no change.

Time point described: patch test 2, 6 weeks after DPC sensitization. The treatment: therapeutic diphenylcyclopropenone sensitization with weekly scalp DPC. The CDR3 is made up of 15 amino acids. Germline CDR1 reads SGHTA; CDR2 reads FQGTGA. Unmatched junction bases numbered 8, after V lost 5 bases and J lost 4 bases. TCRdb re-analysed the RACE reads in MiXCR, keeping a single row per CDR3 protein. The data show about 140,000 distinct CDR3 sequences, with roughly 12% seen just once and around 1.4% held by the top ten. Material: whole blood, obtained in connection with sensitization to the hapten diphenylcyclopropenone (DPC). The clonotype comes from a woman aged 50 to 60 with alopecia areata. Some clones in this sample may be carry-over from other donors' samples. This chain connects TRBV7-3 to TRBJ2-1, with 7 bases identical to TRBD2. CDR3 residues: CASSLTPGLYNEQFF. CDR3 nucleotide sequence: TGTGCCAGCAGCCTCACCCCGGGACTATACAATGAGCAGTTCTTC.